This is a list of T cell receptor beta chains from one sample in a study of shared clonotypes between healthy human individuals. Assay: immunoSEQ multiplex PCR; the TCRdb copy retains only in-frame clones and omits some. The table includes about 2.4 million clones, approximately 92% detected once. The specimen sequenced was naive CD4+ T cells sorted from blood. These receptors were obtained from a man younger than 35 in good health. CDR3s include the opening cysteine and the closing phenylalanine or tryptophan. The order of the fields is D gene, clone size, V gene, J gene, CDR3 DNA, CDR3 protein. A D gene is named only where the DNA matches it firmly. Clone size is given for some rows only: seen once, a few or many times, or a class if the clone is expanded.

TRBD2	NA	TRBV7-9	TRBJ2-3	TGTGCCAGCGCAATAGCGGGAGATACAGATACGCAGTATTTT	CASAIAGDTDTQYF
NA	NA	TRBV19	TRBJ1-5	TGTGCCAGTAGTATTCAAGGAGGTCTGCAGCCCCAGCATTTT	CASSIQGGLQPQHF
NA	NA	TRBV6-4	TRBJ2-5	TGTGCCAGCAGTGACTCCTACAGGGTTGAGACCCAGTACTTC	CASSDSYRVETQYF
NA	once	TRBV19	TRBJ1-5	TGTGCCAGTAGGAATCTACCGTATAGCAATCAGCCCCAGCATTTT	CASRNLPYSNQPQHF
NA	NA	TRBV5-1	TRBJ2-2	TGCGCCAGTAAGGAGGCAGCGAACACCGGGGAGCTGTTTTTT	CASKEAANTGELFF
TRBD1	NA	TRBV28	TRBJ1-5	TGTGCCAGCAAAAGGGACAGAATGAGCAATCAGCCCCAGCATTTT	CASKRDRMSNQPQHF
NA	NA	TRBV29-1	TRBJ1-2	TGCAGCGTTCTCAGGGATTGGGACTATGGCTACACCTTC	CSVLRDWDYGYTF
NA	NA	TRBV7-9	TRBJ1-2	TGTGCCAGCAGCTTAGAAGGCGGCTACACCTTC	CASSLEGGYTF
NA	NA	TRBV20-1	TRBJ2-4	TGCAGTCGACTTGGTGAAAACATTCAGTACTTC	CSRLGENIQYF
NA	NA	TRBV19	TRBJ1-2	TGTGCCAGCGGCCATCAATGGGGAATTTATGGCTACACCTTC	CASGHQWGIYGYTF
TRBD2	NA	TRBV29-1	TRBJ2-1	TGCAGCGTTGGGGATGGCGGGGGGGCCCCTTGGAATGAGCAGTTCTTC	CSVGDGGGAPWNEQFF
TRBD1	NA	TRBV5-1	TRBJ1-2	TGCGCCAGCAGCTTAGGGACAGGGAATGGAGGCTACACCTTC	CASSLGTGNGGYTF
NA	NA	TRBV12-5	TRBJ1-1	TGTGCTAGTGGTTGGGGGGGGCAGGACACTGAAGCTTTCTTT	CASGWGGQDTEAFF
NA	NA	TRBV7-9	TRBJ1-5	TGTGCCAGCAGCTTTGAGACAACGGCCCAGCATTTT	CASSFETTAQHF
NA	NA	TRBV2	TRBJ2-3	TGTGCCAGCAGTGAGGGAAGGGGGGGACCCGCAGATACGCAGTATTTT	CASSEGRGGPADTQYF
NA	NA	TRBV4-1	TRBJ1-2	TGCGCCAGCAGCCAAAACCCGGGACCGACCTCATATGGCTACACCTTC	CASSQNPGPTSYGYTF
NA	NA	TRBV11-2	TRBJ2-5	TGTGCCAGCAGCTTTGATCCAAGCAATAGGGAGACCCAGTACTTC	CASSFDPSNRETQYF